Here is one T cell receptor (beta chain) with its context. Its target is unknown. This sample was taken from a study of OX40 agonist ivuxolimab in advanced cancers. Sequenced by immunoSEQ multiplex PCR; TCRdb stores in-frame clones only, minus some. The data hold 8,000 to 10,000 clones, with 66% observed a single time. Germline lookup yields CDR1 MGHRA and CDR2 YSYEKL. V lost 0 bases and J 5 bases, leaving 13 bases between the germline ends. The CDR3 consists of 15 residues. Study-level points and caveats: CD8+ T cells (on average) carried more expanded clones than CD4+ T cells. Partial responders at 0.1-3.0 mg/kg had among the lowest clonal expansion. The authors also found low normalized T-cell clonal expansion in some nonresponders.

This chain joins TRBV4-1 and TRBJ1-1; D is unclear. The sample was CD4+ or CD8+ T cells sorted from blood, taken in a trial of the OX40 agonist ivuxolimab. This clonotype originated in an adult with an advanced solid tumor such as melanoma, head and neck, liver or kidney cancer. The CDR3 spells CASSQDDLAGTEAFF. The CDR3 coding sequence is TGCGCCAGCAGCCAAGATGACCTTGCGGGGACTGAAGCTTTCTTT.